This section outlines one TCR beta chain sequence together with its context. A much more abundant neighbour one base away suggests this may be a read error. The data derive from a study of Graves' ophthalmopathy and Graves' hyperthyroidism. The TCR beta CDR3 regions underwent amplification from RNA transcripts. An initial RT-PCR round employing HTBI primers preceded a second-round multiplex PCR. MiXCR, applied by TCRdb to the multiplex PCR reads, yields one record per CDR3 protein. Among fewer than 650,000 distinct CDR3 sequences, about 20% were seen once, and the ten largest hold approximately 7.7%. This CDR3 has 14 residues. In germline, CDR1 is DFQATT, CDR2 SNEGSKA (reference sequence).

The sample was peripheral blood. The V gene is TRBV20-1, the J gene TRBJ2-7; TRBD2 agrees at 7 bases. The sequence came from a woman aged 18-29 years with stable Graves' hyperthyroidism. Some clones in this sample may be carry-over from other donors' samples. The CDR3 sequence is CSARRGSGPYEHYF. DNA of the CDR3: TGCAGTGCTAGAAGGGGTAGCGGGCCCTACGAGCATTACTTC.